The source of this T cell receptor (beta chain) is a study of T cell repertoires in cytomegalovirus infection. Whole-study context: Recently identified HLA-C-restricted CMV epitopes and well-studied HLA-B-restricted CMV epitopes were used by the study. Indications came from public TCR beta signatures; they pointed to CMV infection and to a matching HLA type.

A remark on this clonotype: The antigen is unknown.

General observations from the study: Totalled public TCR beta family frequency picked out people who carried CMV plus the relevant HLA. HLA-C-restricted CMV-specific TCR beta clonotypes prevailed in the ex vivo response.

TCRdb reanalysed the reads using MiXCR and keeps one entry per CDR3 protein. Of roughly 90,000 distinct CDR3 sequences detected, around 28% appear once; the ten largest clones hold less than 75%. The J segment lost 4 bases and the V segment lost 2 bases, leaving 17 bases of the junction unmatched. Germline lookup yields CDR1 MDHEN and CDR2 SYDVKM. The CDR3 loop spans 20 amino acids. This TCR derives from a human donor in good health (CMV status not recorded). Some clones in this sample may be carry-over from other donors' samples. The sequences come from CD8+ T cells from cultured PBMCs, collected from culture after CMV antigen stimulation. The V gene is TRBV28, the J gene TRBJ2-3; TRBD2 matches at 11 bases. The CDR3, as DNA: TGTGCCAGCAGTTTAATAGTCGGAGCTAGCGGGGGGATAAGTCCAGATACGCAGTATTTT. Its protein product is CASSLIVGASGGISPDTQYF.